Shown below are 5 T cell receptor beta chains from a single sample sequenced in a study of PD-1 blockade in classical Hodgkin lymphoma. The data were produced by immunoSEQ multiplex PCR, yet TCRdb's version contains in-frame clones alone and is incomplete. The data contain some 70,000 clones, about 93% of them singletons. Time point denoted: newly diagnosed, previously untreated cHL patient sample. The sequenced sample consisted of peripheral blood mononuclear cells (PBMCs). Source of these receptors: a human donor with classical Hodgkin lymphoma.

V gene TRBV19 combines with J gene TRBJ1-5, with D possibly TRBD1 on 5 matching bases. This CDR3 is built from 16 residues. Germline V gene lookup returns CDR1 LNHDA and CDR2 SQIVND (reference sequence). V was pared by 5 bases and J by 0 bases, with 14 bases between. CDR3 nucleotides: TGTGCCAGTAGTCCTCGTTGGGGGAATAGCAATCAGCCCCAGCATTTT. This sequence encodes CASSPRWGNSNQPQHF. The variable domain in full, completed from reference TRBV19 and TRBJ1-5, reads DGGITQSPKYLFRKEGQNVTLSCEQNLNHDAMYWYRQDPGQGLRLIYYSQIVNDFQKGDIAEGYSVSREKKESFPLTVTSAQKNPTAFYLCASSPRWGNSNQPQHFGDGTRLSIL.

The genes are TRBV5-4 and TRBJ2-3; 7 bases match TRBD2. V was pared by 4 bases and J by 2 bases, with 7 bases of the junction left unmatched. The CDR3 has 15 residues. Looked up from germline, CDR1 is SGHNT and CDR2 is YYREEE (reference sequence). CDR3 loop: CASSQSGADTDTQYF. The CDR3 coding sequence is TGTGCCAGCAGCCAAAGCGGGGCTGACACAGATACGCAGTATTTT.

This chain links TRBV5-6 with TRBJ2-5; D ambiguous. From germline, CDR1 is SGHDT and CDR2 YYEEEE. V gave up 0 bases and J gave up 2 bases, with 8 bases separating them. The CDR3 is 14 residues long. The CDR3 is CASSLAHRQETQYF. The CDR3 nucleotides read TGTGCCAGCAGCTTGGCACACCGACAAGAGACCCAGTACTTC.

This chain connects TRBV2 to TRBJ1-3; D gene unclear. V lost 4 bases to trimming and J lost 0 bases, with 16 bases between them. Germline loops: CDR1 SNHLY, CDR2 FYNNEI. The CDR3 is 17 amino acids. Here the CDR3 reads CASSVVRQVSSGNTIYF. DNA of the CDR3: TGTGCCAGCAGTGTAGTGCGTCAAGTCAGCTCTGGAAACACCATATATTTT.

The chain recombines TRBV5-1 with TRBJ1-4, with 7 nucleotides matching TRBD1. The germline V gene encodes CDR1 SGHRS and CDR2 YFSETQ. CDR3 length equals 14 residues. V was clipped by 3 bases and J by 7 bases; unmatched bases: 6. The CDR3 DNA sequence: TGCGCCAGCAGCTGGGACAGCAATTTTGAAAAACTGTTTTTT. This gives the protein CASSWDSNFEKLFF.